The source of this T cell receptor beta chain is a study of identical twins. With V trimmed by 4 bases and J by 4 bases, 6 bases remained unmatched. This CDR3 has 15 amino acids. The V gene's germline CDR1 is MNHEY and CDR2 SMNVEV (reference sequence). This clonotype was counted between two and nine times. From the 5' RACE reads, TCRdb called clonotypes with MiXCR, one entry per CDR3 protein. This table holds 1.5 million or so distinct CDR3 sequences, roughly a third found once. The material sequenced was cord blood. The chain uses TRBV27 and TRBJ1-5, with 8 bases that match TRBD1. The TCR sequence derives from a newborn girl in good health. The CDR3 coding sequence is TGTGCCAGCAGTTATGGGGACAGGCCTAATCAGCCCCAGCATTTT. Translating gives CASSYGDRPNQPQHF.